This T cell receptor (beta chain) was recovered during a study of memory CD4+ T cells and cytomegalovirus serostatus (dated by TCRdb to the late 2010s). Turning to the overall study: The 35 or so healthy Belgian adults in the cohort included 9 who were CMV seropositive and approximately 25 who were CMV seronegative. CD4+ memory TCRbeta repertoires of a Belgian cohort with known cytomegalovirus serostatus were sequenced in order to replicate a published TCR-based CMV serostatus classifier.

The CDR3, from cysteine to phenylalanine, totals 14 residues. Of the read, only the CDR3 DNA is kept; its 42 bases are in frame from base 1. Taken from the germline V gene, the CDR1 and CDR2 loops are SNHLY and FYNNEI. V is cut by 6 bases and J by 0 bases, and the space between the germline ends is 8 bases. Genomic DNA was extracted from sorted cells with the Quick-DNA Microprep Kit. TCRbeta DNA was amplified with the immunoSEQ hsTCRbeta kit following the manufacturer's protocol. An Illumina MiSeq instrument was used to sequence the TCRbeta libraries. Per the source publication's procedure: Once out-of-frame sequences had been removed, 2,200,000 or so distinct TCRbeta sequences were left, which works out to an average of approximately 72,000 per individual. Each individual was scored using the number of some 160 previously reported CMV-associated TCRbeta sequences that the individual carried and the total number of productive distinct TCRbeta sequences. A beta-binomial model was reimplemented in Python, and scikit-learn random forests with default parameters were trained on data from the US cohort. On the Belgian cohort, classifier performance was reported as the median AUC, along with percentile confidence intervals, across 10,000 bootstrap iterations. TCRdb holds this immuneACCESS table with in-frame rearrangements only. Some clones are missing; in checked studies, unresolved V genes explain under half, and the rest has no known cause. The DNA gave D and trimming, while V, J and clone size come from that table. The sample profile shows around 84,000 clones; around 80% of them were found once. The ten largest make up less than 0.85% of the sample.

A FACSAria II was used to sort memory CD4+ T cells, defined as single viable CD3+CD4+CD8-CD45RO+ cells. To determine CMV serostatus, a Roche Elecsys assay was used that detects serum IgG against CMV pp150, pp28, p38 and p52. Once the samples were thawed, total CD4+ T cells were enriched through positive selection using CD4 magnetic microbeads. Samples originated from another study that specifically interrogated the CD4+ T cell memory repertoire. Following standard operating procedures, peripheral blood mononuclear cells were isolated and cryopreserved, while serum was kept at -80 degrees C. Staining used CD3-PerCP (BW264/56), CD4-APC (RPA-T4), CD45RO-PE (UCHT1) and CD8-Pacific Orange (3B5) antibodies, with Sytox blue excluding non-viable cells. Results and caveats for the whole study, not just this receptor: Only CD4+CD45RO+ memory cells were sequenced, unlike the original study, which covered naive and memory CD4+ and CD8+ populations. For predicting CMV serostatus, the median bootstrapped AUC was approximately 0.95 using the original framework and 0.91 using a US-trained random forest. Of around 150 previously reported CMV-associated TCRbeta sequences, approximately 70 appeared in the CD4+ memory repertoires, each in one to five individuals. The results were interpreted as suggesting that the CMV-associated TCR signature is mostly present in the CD4+ memory repertoire. A median bootstrapped AUC of 0.95 with a 95% CI of 0.76-1.00 was achieved on the Belgian cohort by the original-framework classifier.

About this clone: Its antigen remains undetermined. There are no base qualities to consult, and no much larger clone falls within one base.

The receptor was isolated from an adult in good health and CMV-seronegative. Sequenced: memory CD4+ T cells from blood. The V gene is TRBV2 and the J gene is TRBJ2-2; TRBD1 is a weak D gene call, 5 bases matching. The DNA sequence follows: TGTGCCAGCAGGGGGCCTACGAACACCGGGGAGCTGTTTTTT. The translation is CASRGPTNTGELFF.